Here is one T cell receptor (beta chain) with its context. This entry comes from a study of technical replicates of blood from several donors. TCRdb keeps only in-frame clones here, not all; method: immunoSEQ multiplex PCR. The top ten clones hold about 0.35% of a sample with approximately 97,000 clones, approximately 96% of them seen once. The specimen sequenced was T cells isolated from PBMCs. The clonotype was recovered from a human donor in good health.

The CDR3 bases are TGTGCCTGGAGTGGGGGGCAGAAGTACTATGGCTACACCTTC. This encodes CAWSGGQKYYGYTF. The rearrangement links TRBV30 to TRBJ1-2; a possible D gene is TRBD1 (6 bases). The germline V gene encodes CDR1 GTSNPN and CDR2 SVGIG (reference sequence). Trimming pared 1 base from V and 3 bases from J, leaving 12 bases between. This CDR3 spans 14 amino acids.